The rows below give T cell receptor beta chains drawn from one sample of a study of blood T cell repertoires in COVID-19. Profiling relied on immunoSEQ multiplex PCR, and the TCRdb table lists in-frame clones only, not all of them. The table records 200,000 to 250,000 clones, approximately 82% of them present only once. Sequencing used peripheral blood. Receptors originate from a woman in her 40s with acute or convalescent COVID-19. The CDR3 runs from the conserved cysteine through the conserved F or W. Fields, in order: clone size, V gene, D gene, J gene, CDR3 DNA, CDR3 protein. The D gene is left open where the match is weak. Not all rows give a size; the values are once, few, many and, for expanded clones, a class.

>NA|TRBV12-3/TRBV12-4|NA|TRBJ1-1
TGTGCCAGCAGTTTATCGGGAGCTGAAGCTTTCTTT
CASSLSGAEAFF
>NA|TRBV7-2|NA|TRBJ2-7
TGTGCCAGCAGCTTAAGTCGGGTACGCCGGCGGGAGCAGTACTTC
CASSLSRVRRREQYF
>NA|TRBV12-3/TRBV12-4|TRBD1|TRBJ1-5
TGTGCCAGCAGTTTGGGGGGGACAGGGAACCCGCATTTT
CASSLGGTGNPHF
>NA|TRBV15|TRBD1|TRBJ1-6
TGTGCCACCAGCAGAGAGGAGGGACAGGGGGCGAATTCACCCCTCCACTTT
CATSREEGQGANSPLHF
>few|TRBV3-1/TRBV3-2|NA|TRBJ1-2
TGTGCCAGCAGCCAAGATTTATTTACTTGGGGCTACACCTTC
CASSQDLFTWGYTF
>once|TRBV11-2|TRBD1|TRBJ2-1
TGTGCCAGCAGCTCCTTCGGACAGGGGGAGGATGAGCAGTTCTTC
CASSSFGQGEDEQFF
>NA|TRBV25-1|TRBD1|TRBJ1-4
TGTGCCAGCAGTGAGCTCCAAGGGACAGCGAATGAAAAACTGTTTTTT
CASSELQGTANEKLFF
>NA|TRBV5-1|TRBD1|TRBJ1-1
TGCGCCAGCAGCTCGTCGACAGGGTTTGCTGAAGCTTTCTTT
CASSSSTGFAEAFF
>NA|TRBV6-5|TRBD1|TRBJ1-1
TGTGCCAGCAGTTACTTAGTAGACAGGGGGAACACTGAAGCTTTCTTT
CASSYLVDRGNTEAFF
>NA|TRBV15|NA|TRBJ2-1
TGTGCCACCAGCAGAGATCCCCCCGATGAGCAGTTCTTC
CATSRDPPDEQFF
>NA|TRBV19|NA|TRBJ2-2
TGTGCCAGTAGTTTAGGACAGATCACCGGGGAGCTGTTTTTT
CASSLGQITGELFF
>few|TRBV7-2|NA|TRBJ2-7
TGTGCCAGCAGCTTAGCTATCCCGGGAGTACGTGCCTACGAGCAGTACTTC
CASSLAIPGVRAYEQYF
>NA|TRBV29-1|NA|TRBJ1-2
TGCAGCGGCAGTGAGGGCCTAAGAGGTGGCTACACCTTC
CSGSEGLRGGYTF
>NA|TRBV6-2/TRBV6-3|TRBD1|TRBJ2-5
TGTGCCAGCAGTTACGGATCCCTTGGGACAGGGGAAGAGACCCAGTACTTC
CASSYGSLGTGEETQYF
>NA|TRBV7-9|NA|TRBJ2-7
TGTGCCAGCAGCCACCCCCCGGGAGACAGAGACGAGCAGTACTTC
CASSHPPGDRDEQYF
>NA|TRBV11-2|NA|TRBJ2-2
TGTGCCAGCAGCTTAGGCCTGGGCCCCGGGGAGCTGTTTTTT
CASSLGLGPGELFF
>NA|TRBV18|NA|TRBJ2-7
TGTGCCAGCTCACCAACAGGGTCCAACGAGCAGTACTTC
CASSPTGSNEQYF
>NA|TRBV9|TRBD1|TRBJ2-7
TGTGCCAGCAGCGTGACAGGGAGCTCCGAGCAGTACTTC
CASSVTGSSEQYF
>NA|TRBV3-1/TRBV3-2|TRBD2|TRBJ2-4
TGTGCCAGCAGCCAAGATTGGTCCAGCGGGGCCCGGGGAAACATTCAGTACTTC
CASSQDWSSGARGNIQYF
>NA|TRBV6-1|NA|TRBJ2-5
TGTGCCAGCAGTGAAGCGCCACAGGGCGCCCAAGAGACCCAGTACTTC
CASSEAPQGAQETQYF
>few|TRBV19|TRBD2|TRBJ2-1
TGTGCCAGTAGTATTACCGCGGGGGGGCCCTTCAATGAGCAGTTCTTC
CASSITAGGPFNEQFF
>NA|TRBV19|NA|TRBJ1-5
TGTGCCAGTAATTTGCTAAGCCGCAATCAGCCCCAGCATTTT
CASNLLSRNQPQHF
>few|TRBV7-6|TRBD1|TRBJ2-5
TGTGCCAGCAGTCCGCTCCGGGACAGCCAAGAGACCCAGTACTTC
CASSPLRDSQETQYF
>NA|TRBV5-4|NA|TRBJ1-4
TGTGCCAGCAGCTGGGGGCGACATCGGCCAATGAGAAAACTGTTTTTT
CASSWGRHRPMRKLFF
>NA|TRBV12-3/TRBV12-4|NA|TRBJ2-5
TGTGCCAGCAGTTTGCGGCGGGAGACCCAGTACTTC
CASSLRRETQYF
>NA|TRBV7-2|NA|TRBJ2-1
TGTGCCAGCAGCTTAGGGGGCGGGATCTACAATGAGCAGTTCTTC
CASSLGGGIYNEQFF
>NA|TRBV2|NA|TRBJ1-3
TGTGCCAGCAGTGAAACAGGGTTCTCTGGAAACACCATATATTTT
CASSETGFSGNTIYF
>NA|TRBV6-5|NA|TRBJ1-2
TGTGCCAGCAGTCCCGGGGGGGGCTACGGCTACACCTTC
CASSPGGGYGYTF
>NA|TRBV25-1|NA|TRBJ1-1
TGTGCCAGCAGTGACAGTACTGAAGCTTTCTTT
CASSDSTEAFF
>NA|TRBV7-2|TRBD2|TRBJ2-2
TGTGCCAGCAGCTTTCTCACTAGCGCAACCGGGGAGCTGTTTTTT
CASSFLTSATGELFF
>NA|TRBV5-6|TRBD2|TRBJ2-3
TGTGCCAGCACCTTAACGTGGACTAGCGCAGATACGCAGTATTTT
CASTLTWTSADTQYF
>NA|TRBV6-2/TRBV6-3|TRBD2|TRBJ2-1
TGTGCCAGCCGCCTCTTCGGGAGGCGCGAGCAGTTCTTC
CASRLFGRREQFF